A selection of T cell receptor beta chains follows, all from one sample in a study of neoadjuvant anti-PD-1 for oral cavity cancer. Measured with immunoSEQ multiplex PCR; TCRdb has only the in-frame clones, and not every one. This repertoire shows 55,000 to 80,000 clones, more than 70% found once; its top ten account for roughly 3.4%. The material was PBMCs, obtained before nivolumab (anti-PD-1) treatment. Receptors originate from a person aged 35-79 years with oral cavity squamous cell carcinoma. CDR3s include the opening cysteine and the closing phenylalanine or tryptophan. A D gene is named only where the DNA matches it firmly. Clone size is stated in some rows and not others, as once, few, many or a class when expanded.

d_gene: NA; v_gene: TRBV4-1; j_gene: TRBJ2-2; len: 16; abundance: NA; CDR3aa: CASSQVLRAATGELFF; CDR3nt: TGCGCCAGCAGCCAAGTACTCAGGGCGGCCACCGGGGAGCTGTTTTTT
d_gene: NA; v_gene: TRBV28; j_gene: TRBJ1-1; len: 16; abundance: NA; CDR3aa: CASSLRVGAWNTEAFF; CDR3nt: TGTGCCAGCAGTTTACGGGTGGGGGCTTGGAACACTGAAGCTTTCTTT
d_gene: TRBD1; v_gene: TRBV5-1; j_gene: TRBJ2-3; len: 14; abundance: NA; CDR3aa: CASTRTGGTDTQYF; CDR3nt: TGCGCCAGCACCAGGACAGGAGGCACAGATACGCAGTATTTT
d_gene: NA; v_gene: TRBV27; j_gene: TRBJ1-4; len: 14; abundance: NA; CDR3aa: CASSYQQGREKLFF; CDR3nt: TGTGCCAGCAGTTACCAACAGGGTCGGGAAAAACTGTTTTTT
d_gene: NA; v_gene: TRBV27; j_gene: TRBJ1-5; len: 13; abundance: once; CDR3aa: CASSPDSNQPQHF; CDR3nt: TGTGCCAGCAGTCCCGACAGCAATCAGCCCCAGCATTTT
d_gene: NA; v_gene: TRBV11-1; j_gene: TRBJ1-2; len: 14; abundance: NA; CDR3aa: CASSFPGSNYGYTF; CDR3nt: TGTGCCAGCAGCTTCCCGGGTTCTAACTATGGCTACACCTTC
d_gene: TRBD1; v_gene: TRBV19; j_gene: TRBJ2-1; len: 15; abundance: NA; CDR3aa: CASSNPGQGANEQFF; CDR3nt: TGTGCCAGTAGTAACCCGGGACAGGGTGCCAATGAGCAGTTCTTC
d_gene: NA; v_gene: TRBV5-1; j_gene: TRBJ2-2; len: 12; abundance: NA; CDR3aa: CASSWDTGELFF; CDR3nt: TGCGCCAGCAGCTGGGACACCGGGGAGCTGTTTTTT
d_gene: NA; v_gene: TRBV7-9; j_gene: TRBJ2-3; len: 14; abundance: NA; CDR3aa: CASSFDRVADTQYF; CDR3nt: TGTGCCAGCAGCTTCGACAGAGTTGCGGATACGCAGTATTTT
d_gene: NA; v_gene: TRBV5-4; j_gene: TRBJ1-4; len: 14; abundance: once; CDR3aa: CASSLSATNEKLFF; CDR3nt: TGTGCCAGCAGCTTGAGCGCAACTAATGAAAAACTGTTTTTT
d_gene: NA; v_gene: TRBV30; j_gene: TRBJ2-7; len: 14; abundance: NA; CDR3aa: CAWSRDSIGGEQYF; CDR3nt: TGTGCCTGGAGTCGTGACTCCATTGGGGGTGAGCAGTACTTC
d_gene: NA; v_gene: TRBV9; j_gene: TRBJ1-5; len: 13; abundance: NA; CDR3aa: CASSQGSNQPQHF; CDR3nt: TGTGCCAGCAGCCAGGGGAGCAATCAGCCCCAGCATTTT
d_gene: NA; v_gene: TRBV13; j_gene: TRBJ1-2; len: 14; abundance: NA; CDR3aa: CASSFQGLRYGYTF; CDR3nt: TGTGCCAGCAGCTTTCAGGGGCTTAGGTATGGCTACACCTTC
d_gene: TRBD1; v_gene: TRBV27; j_gene: TRBJ1-4; len: 14; abundance: NA; CDR3aa: CASSSTGLSEKLFF; CDR3nt: TGTGCCAGCAGTTCGACAGGGTTGAGCGAAAAACTGTTTTTT
d_gene: NA; v_gene: TRBV20-1; j_gene: TRBJ1-1; len: 11; abundance: NA; CDR3aa: CSATGGPEAFF; CDR3nt: TGCAGTGCTACGGGGGGCCCTGAAGCTTTCTTT
d_gene: TRBD2; v_gene: TRBV7-3; j_gene: TRBJ2-7; len: 17; abundance: NA; CDR3aa: CASSSRPTSGGTYEQYF; CDR3nt: TGTGCCAGCAGCTCCCGACCTACTAGCGGGGGGACCTACGAGCAGTACTTC
d_gene: TRBD2; v_gene: TRBV7-9; j_gene: TRBJ2-1; len: 14; abundance: once; CDR3aa: CAAVTSGSYNEQFF; CDR3nt: TGTGCCGCTGTAACTAGCGGGAGCTACAATGAGCAGTTCTTC
d_gene: NA; v_gene: TRBV5-8; j_gene: TRBJ2-6; len: 15; abundance: NA; CDR3aa: CASRRGRPGANVLTF; CDR3nt: TGTGCCAGCAGGCGGGGCCGGCCTGGGGCCAACGTCCTGACTTTC
d_gene: NA; v_gene: TRBV7-6; j_gene: TRBJ1-5; len: 15; abundance: NA; CDR3aa: CASSLIGGRNQPQHF; CDR3nt: TGTGCCAGCAGCTTAATTGGGGGGCGCAATCAGCCCCAGCATTTT
d_gene: NA; v_gene: TRBV6-1; j_gene: TRBJ1-2; len: 14; abundance: NA; CDR3aa: CASFSPGPLYGYTF; CDR3nt: TGTGCCAGCTTCAGTCCCGGTCCCCTCTATGGCTACACCTTC
d_gene: TRBD2; v_gene: TRBV10-2; j_gene: TRBJ2-1; len: 15; abundance: NA; CDR3aa: CASSGGTSGVNEQFF; CDR3nt: TGCGCCAGCAGTGGAGGGACTAGCGGGGTTAATGAGCAGTTCTTC
d_gene: NA; v_gene: TRBV6-6; j_gene: TRBJ2-2; len: 13; abundance: NA; CDR3aa: CASRRHGTGELFF; CDR3nt: TGTGCCAGCAGAAGACACGGCACCGGGGAGCTGTTTTTT
d_gene: NA; v_gene: TRBV25-1; j_gene: TRBJ2-6; len: 16; abundance: few; CDR3aa: CASSEWALSGANVLTF; CDR3nt: TGTGCCAGCAGTGAATGGGCACTCTCTGGGGCCAACGTCCTGACTTTC
d_gene: NA; v_gene: TRBV18; j_gene: TRBJ2-2; len: 17; abundance: NA; CDR3aa: CASSPNNIGTNTGELFF; CDR3nt: TGTGCCAGCTCACCAAATAATATTGGGACGAACACCGGGGAGCTGTTTTTT
d_gene: NA; v_gene: TRBV5-1; j_gene: TRBJ1-1; len: 13; abundance: NA; CDR3aa: CASSGRRDTEAFF; CDR3nt: TGCGCCAGCAGCGGAAGGCGGGACACTGAAGCTTTCTTT
d_gene: NA; v_gene: TRBV5-6; j_gene: TRBJ1-2; len: 16; abundance: NA; CDR3aa: CASSLDRVFTNYGYTF; CDR3nt: TGTGCCAGCAGCTTGGACAGGGTCTTCACTAACTATGGCTACACCTTC
d_gene: NA; v_gene: TRBV11-2; j_gene: TRBJ1-2; len: 14; abundance: NA; CDR3aa: CASSLSQASYGYTF; CDR3nt: TGTGCCAGCAGCTTAAGTCAGGCCTCCTATGGCTACACCTTC
d_gene: NA; v_gene: TRBV7-3; j_gene: TRBJ2-5; len: 15; abundance: NA; CDR3aa: CASSLGSGALETQYF; CDR3nt: TGTGCCAGCAGCTTAGGGTCGGGGGCCCTTGAGACCCAGTACTTC
d_gene: NA; v_gene: TRBV29-1; j_gene: TRBJ1-2; len: 16; abundance: few; CDR3aa: CSVPEEGGWYGYGYTF; CDR3nt: TGCAGCGTCCCGGAAGAGGGCGGGTGGTATGGCTATGGCTACACCTTC
d_gene: NA; v_gene: TRBV27; j_gene: TRBJ1-2; len: 13; abundance: NA; CDR3aa: CASSLFINYGYTF; CDR3nt: TGTGCCAGCAGTTTATTCATCAACTATGGCTACACCTTC
d_gene: NA; v_gene: TRBV28; j_gene: TRBJ2-7; len: 14; abundance: NA; CDR3aa: CASSLIGFTDEQYF; CDR3nt: TGTGCCAGCAGTTTAATCGGGTTTACGGACGAGCAGTACTTC
d_gene: NA; v_gene: TRBV29-1; j_gene: TRBJ2-3; len: 15; abundance: NA; CDR3aa: CSVGRGTASVDTQYF; CDR3nt: TGCAGCGTTGGTAGGGGGACTGCTTCGGTGGATACGCAGTATTTT
d_gene: NA; v_gene: TRBV4-1; j_gene: TRBJ1-2; len: 16; abundance: medium-sized; CDR3aa: CASSQGGSGALSGYTF; CDR3nt: TGCGCCAGCAGCCAAGGGGGAAGCGGGGCCCTATCTGGCTACACCTTC
d_gene: NA; v_gene: TRBV4-1; j_gene: TRBJ1-2; len: 17; abundance: NA; CDR3aa: CASSRGAVGSAVGGYTF; CDR3nt: TGCGCCAGCAGCCGGGGGGCAGTTGGGTCTGCGGTAGGTGGCTACACCTTC
d_gene: NA; v_gene: TRBV28; j_gene: TRBJ1-1; len: 13; abundance: NA; CDR3aa: CASSFGRTREAFF; CDR3nt: TGTGCCAGCAGTTTTGGGCGGACTAGGGAAGCTTTCTTT
d_gene: NA; v_gene: TRBV28; j_gene: TRBJ1-5; len: 13; abundance: NA; CDR3aa: CASSQPVGQPQHF; CDR3nt: TGTGCCAGCAGCCAGCCGGTAGGGCAGCCCCAGCATTTT
d_gene: TRBD1; v_gene: TRBV5-1; j_gene: TRBJ1-1; len: 17; abundance: NA; CDR3aa: CASSGQGTGKMNTEAFF; CDR3nt: TGCGCCAGCAGCGGCCAGGGGACAGGGAAAATGAACACTGAAGCTTTCTTT
d_gene: NA; v_gene: TRBV28; j_gene: TRBJ2-3; len: 14; abundance: few; CDR3aa: CASSSQTQADTQYF; CDR3nt: TGTGCCAGCAGTTCACAGACTCAGGCGGATACGCAGTATTTT
d_gene: TRBD1; v_gene: TRBV4-2; j_gene: TRBJ2-7; len: 15; abundance: NA; CDR3aa: CASSQDRGYSYEQYF; CDR3nt: TGTGCCAGCAGCCAGGACAGGGGTTACTCCTACGAGCAGTACTTC
d_gene: TRBD2; v_gene: TRBV15; j_gene: TRBJ2-5; len: 14; abundance: NA; CDR3aa: CATATSGYQETQYF; CDR3nt: TGTGCCACCGCAACTAGCGGGTACCAAGAGACCCAGTACTTC
d_gene: NA; v_gene: TRBV5-1; j_gene: TRBJ1-3; len: 13; abundance: NA; CDR3aa: CASRGVTGNTIYF; CDR3nt: TGCGCCAGCAGGGGGGTGACAGGAAACACCATATATTTT
d_gene: TRBD1; v_gene: TRBV11-2; j_gene: TRBJ1-3; len: 16; abundance: NA; CDR3aa: CASSLARTGLGNTIYF; CDR3nt: TGTGCCAGCAGCTTAGCCAGGACAGGGCTGGGAAACACCATATATTTT
d_gene: NA; v_gene: TRBV2; j_gene: TRBJ1-6; len: 13; abundance: NA; CDR3aa: CASSQDYNSPLHF; CDR3nt: TGTGCCAGCTCGCAGGACTATAATTCACCCCTCCACTTT
d_gene: NA; v_gene: TRBV5-6; j_gene: TRBJ1-3; len: 17; abundance: many; CDR3aa: CASSLTSQRPSGNTIYF; CDR3nt: TGTGCCAGCAGCTTAACGTCCCAGAGGCCCTCTGGAAACACCATATATTTT
d_gene: NA; v_gene: TRBV4-2; j_gene: TRBJ1-1; len: 18; abundance: NA; CDR3aa: CASSQANWGWTENTEAFF; CDR3nt: TGTGCCAGCAGCCAGGCCAATTGGGGATGGACCGAGAACACTGAAGCTTTCTTT
d_gene: NA; v_gene: TRBV11-2; j_gene: TRBJ2-2; len: 14; abundance: few; CDR3aa: CASSLIRGSGELFF; CDR3nt: TGTGCCAGCAGCTTAATTCGCGGGTCCGGGGAGCTGTTTTTT
d_gene: TRBD1; v_gene: TRBV11-2; j_gene: TRBJ1-5; len: 13; abundance: NA; CDR3aa: CASSRDRAQPQHF; CDR3nt: TGTGCCAGCAGCCGGGACAGGGCACAGCCCCAGCATTTT
d_gene: NA; v_gene: TRBV7-9; j_gene: TRBJ1-2; len: 14; abundance: NA; CDR3aa: CASSLAQGRDGYTF; CDR3nt: TGTGCCAGCAGCTTAGCCCAGGGAAGAGATGGCTACACCTTC
d_gene: NA; v_gene: TRBV6-5; j_gene: TRBJ1-2; len: 13; abundance: few; CDR3aa: CASSYGGTYGYTF; CDR3nt: TGTGCCAGCAGTTACGGGGGTACCTATGGCTACACCTTC
d_gene: TRBD1; v_gene: TRBV11-2; j_gene: TRBJ1-2; len: 14; abundance: NA; CDR3aa: CASSSLQGNYGYTF; CDR3nt: TGTGCCAGCAGCTCGCTACAGGGGAACTATGGCTACACCTTC
d_gene: NA; v_gene: TRBV6-6; j_gene: TRBJ2-2; len: 11; abundance: NA; CDR3aa: CASRLTGELFF; CDR3nt: TGTGCCAGCAGGCTCACCGGGGAGCTGTTTTTT
d_gene: NA; v_gene: TRBV5-1; j_gene: TRBJ1-5; len: 16; abundance: NA; CDR3aa: CASSLGMGGERQPQHF; CDR3nt: TGCGCCAGCAGCTTGGGGATGGGAGGAGAACGGCAGCCCCAGCATTTT